The 18 T cell receptor beta chains in this list originate from one sample, sequenced in a study of T cells in Graves' hyperthyroidism and ophthalmopathy. There were TCR beta CDR3 regions amplified from RNA transcripts. The study used the HTBI primer set for a first-round RT-PCR of the TCR CDR3. Each CDR3 protein is one row after TCRdb ran MiXCR on the multiplex PCR reads. The sample consists of more than 500,000 distinct CDR3 sequences, approximately 15% of them appearing once. The source material was blood. The origin of the receptors is a woman in her thirties or forties with Graves' ophthalmopathy.

This clonotype appeared a few times. This may arise from a read error, as a much more abundant clone is one base away. This rearrangement joins TRBV11-2 to TRBJ2-7; D gene unclear. The CDR3 is 14 residues long. Trimming took off 2 bases at V and 2 bases at J, with 10 bases between the two ends. Germline CDR1 is SGHAT and CDR2 is FQNNGV. CDR3 DNA: TGTGCCAGCAGCTTACTGCAGGACGCCTACGAGCAGTACTTC. It yields the protein CASSLLQDAYEQYF.

This clonotype was observed at least ten times. The gene calls are TRBV6-1 and TRBJ2-7; D is ambiguous. Trimming took 6 bases from V and 4 from J, leaving 10 bases between them. This CDR3 has 12 residues. Germline CDR1 MNHNS, CDR2 SASEGT. This CDR3 reads CASRTPGYEQYF. The CDR3 coding sequence is TGTGCCAGCAGAACCCCAGGATACGAGCAGTACTTC.

The sample holds many counts of this clonotype. The CDR3 bases are TGTGCCAGCAGCGTAGCCGGGGAGCCGGACTACGAGCAGTACTTC. It encodes CASSVAGEPDYEQYF. This sequence joins TRBV9 and TRBJ2-7; possible D gene TRBD2, 5 bases. CDR1 and CDR2 (germline): SGDLS, YYNGEE. Trimming took 0 bases from V and 3 from J, leaving 13 bases between them. CDR3 length: 15 residues.

The sample holds many counts of this clonotype. The chain links TRBV28 to TRBJ1-5, with D possibly being TRBD1 (5 bases). This CDR3 is built from 12 residues. Germline loops: CDR1 MDHEN, CDR2 SYDVKM. Trimming removed 5 bases from V and 12 bases from J, with 14 bases in between. The CDR3 loop reads CASSPTAGFQHF. In nucleotides, the CDR3 is TGTGCCAGCAGTCCTACTGCAGGGTTCCAGCATTTT.

This clonotype has ten or more counts. The chain links TRBV2 to TRBJ1-1; maybe TRBD1 (5 bases). This CDR3 has 14 amino acids. V was shortened by 5 bases and J by 1 base, with 11 bases between the two germline ends. CDR1 and CDR2 from the germline V gene are SNHLY and FYNNEI. The CDR3 loop reads CASSLQGTNTEAFF. The CDR3 DNA sequence: TGTGCCAGCAGTCTTCAGGGCACGAACACTGAAGCTTTCTTT.

The V gene is TRBV11-2, the J gene TRBJ2-7; 9 bases are shared with TRBD2. Germline V gene data show CDR1 as SGHAT and CDR2 as FQNNGV. The CDR3 totals 17 residues. V gave up 5 bases and J gave up 5 bases; unmatched junction bases: 16. The CDR3 sequence is CASSPRVAGALGDEQYF. As DNA, the CDR3 is TGTGCCAGCAGCCCGAGGGTAGCGGGGGCCCTCGGCGACGAGCAGTACTTC.

This clonotype was detected a few times. The chain uses TRBV7-2 and TRBJ2-7; a possible D gene is TRBD2 (6 bases). The germline V gene has CDR1 SGHTA and CDR2 FQGNSA. The length of the CDR3 is 15 residues. V lost 1 base, J lost 3 bases, and 13 bases lay in between. The CDR3 DNA follows: TGTGCCAGCAGCTTAGTGGGGGGACCAAACTACGAGCAGTACTTC. Amino acids: CASSLVGGPNYEQYF. Full variable domain (missing parts from reference TRBV7-2 and TRBJ2-7): GAGVSQSPSNKVTEKGKDVELRCDPISGHTALYWYRQSLGQGLEFLIYFQGNSAPDKSGLPSDRFSAERTGGSVSTLTIQRTQQEDSAVYLCASSLVGGPNYEQYFGPGTRLTVT.

This clonotype was seen ten or more times. The V and J genes are TRBV24-1 and TRBJ1-3; no definite D call. V dropped 4 bases and J dropped 3 bases, with 6 bases sitting between them. Per the germline V gene, CDR1 is KGHDR and CDR2 is SFDVKD. CDR3 size: 13 residues. The CDR3 region is CATSDYSGNTIYF. The CDR3 nucleotides are TGTGCCACCAGTGACTATAGTGGAAACACCATATATTTT.

This clonotype was counted at least ten times. The genes are TRBV5-1 and TRBJ2-3; no firm D call. CDR1 is SGHRS, CDR2 YFSETQ, per germline. Deletions cut 0 bases from V and 0 bases from J, with 8 bases between. CDR3 size: 15 residues. The CDR3 loop is CASSLEGSSTDTQYF. The CDR3 region has the DNA TGCGCCAGCAGCTTGGAAGGTTCTAGCACAGATACGCAGTATTTT.

This clonotype has ten or more counts. J is TRBJ2-7 and V is TRBV20-1, with 7 bases aligning to TRBD1. J was trimmed by 2 bases and V by 8 bases; bases with no gene match: 3. The CDR3 contains 11 residues. The V gene's germline CDR1 is DFQATT and CDR2 SNEGSKA (reference sequence). The CDR3, as DNA: TGCAGTACCGGGACAGCCTACGAGCAGTACTTC. This encodes CSTGTAYEQYF.

The chain couples TRBV6-2 or TRBV6-3 to TRBJ1-1, with D perhaps TRBD1 (5 bases). The CDR3 is 13 amino acids. CDR1 and CDR2 (germline): MNHEY, SVGEGT. V lost 7 bases to trimming and J lost 1 base, with 10 bases between them. The CDR3 spells CASKKTANTEAFF. The CDR3 DNA sequence: TGTGCCAGCAAGAAGACAGCGAACACTGAAGCTTTCTTT.

The chain has TRBV30 and TRBJ1-2; D not certain. Trimming pared 4 bases from V and 4 bases from J, leaving 13 bases between. The V gene's germline CDR1 is GTSNPN and CDR2 SVGIG (reference sequence). CDR3 size: 13 residues. The CDR3 nucleotides are TGTGCCTGGATTCCTTTGGCCGGCTATGGCTACACCTTC. This encodes CAWIPLAGYGYTF.

This clonotype was seen many times. V usage is TRBV20-1 and J usage is TRBJ2-7; a possible D gene is TRBD2 (6 bases). The CDR3 spans 16 residues. V was cut by 0 bases and J by 1 base, with 16 bases left in between. Germline V gene lookup returns CDR1 DFQATT and CDR2 SNEGSKA (reference sequence). The DNA of the CDR3 is TGCAGTGCTAGAGATCCTAATAGCGGCTCTTCCTACGAGCAGTACTTC. This encodes CSARDPNSGSSYEQYF.

The rearrangement joins TRBV12-3 or TRBV12-4 to TRBJ1-2, with 7 bases fitting TRBD1. V shed 3 bases, J shed 7 bases, and the junction held 11 bases outside the gene matches. This CDR3 region has 15 residues. The CDR3 here is CASSFTPRQGAGYTF. Here the CDR3 DNA reads TGTGCCAGCAGTTTTACACCAAGACAGGGCGCTGGCTACACCTTC.

The genes are TRBV12-3 or TRBV12-4 and TRBJ1-2; D ambiguous. V lost 3 bases to trimming and J lost 5 bases, with 10 bases between them. The CDR3 length is 13 residues. The DNA for the CDR3 is TGTGCCAGCAGTTTTAGCCCCTCTTATGGCTACACCTTC. This codes for CASSFSPSYGYTF.

This clonotype was seen ten or more times. The chain recombines TRBV20-1 with TRBJ2-7, with TRBD1 matching over 7 bases. Germline V gene data show CDR1 as DFQATT and CDR2 as SNEGSKA (reference sequence). The CDR3 runs 14 residues. The CDR3: CSSVTGTAPYEQYF. The CDR3, as DNA: TGCAGCTCCGTTACCGGGACAGCTCCATACGAGCAGTACTTC.

This clonotype was counted many times. This chain uses TRBV19 with TRBJ2-7; D is possibly TRBD2 (5 bases). The V gene lost 0 bases and the J gene lost 3 bases, with 12 bases spanning the gap. The CDR3 is 15 amino acids. CDR1 LNHDA and CDR2 SQIVND come from the germline V gene (reference sequence). CDR3 sequence: CASSIDRGSVYEQYF. The CDR3 region has the DNA TGTGCCAGTAGTATAGATCGTGGGAGTGTCTACGAGCAGTACTTC.

As regards this clonotype: It may be a read error: a sequence one base away is much more abundant. V gene TRBV7-2 combines with J gene TRBJ1-1, with TRBD1 identical over 8 bases. This CDR3 is built from 12 residues. The germline gives CDR1 SGHTA, CDR2 FQGNSA. Unmatched junction bases numbered 8, after V lost 3 bases and J lost 14 bases. CDR3 amino acids: CASSFGQGGDFF. The CDR3 region has the DNA TGTGCCAGCAGCTTCGGACAGGGAGGGGACTTCTTT.